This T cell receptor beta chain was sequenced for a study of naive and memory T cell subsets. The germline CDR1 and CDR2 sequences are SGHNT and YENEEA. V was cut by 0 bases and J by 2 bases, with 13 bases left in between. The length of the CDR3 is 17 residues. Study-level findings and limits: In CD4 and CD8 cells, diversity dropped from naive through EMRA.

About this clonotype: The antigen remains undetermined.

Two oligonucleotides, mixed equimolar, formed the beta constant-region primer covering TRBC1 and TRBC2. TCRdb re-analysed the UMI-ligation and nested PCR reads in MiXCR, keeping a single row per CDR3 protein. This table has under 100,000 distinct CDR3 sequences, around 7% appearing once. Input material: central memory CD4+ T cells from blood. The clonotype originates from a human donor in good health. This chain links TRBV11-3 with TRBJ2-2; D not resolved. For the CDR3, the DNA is TGTGCCAGCAGCTTAGACGATTGGTCAGGAAACACCGGGGAGCTGTTTTTT. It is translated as CASSLDDWSGNTGELFF.